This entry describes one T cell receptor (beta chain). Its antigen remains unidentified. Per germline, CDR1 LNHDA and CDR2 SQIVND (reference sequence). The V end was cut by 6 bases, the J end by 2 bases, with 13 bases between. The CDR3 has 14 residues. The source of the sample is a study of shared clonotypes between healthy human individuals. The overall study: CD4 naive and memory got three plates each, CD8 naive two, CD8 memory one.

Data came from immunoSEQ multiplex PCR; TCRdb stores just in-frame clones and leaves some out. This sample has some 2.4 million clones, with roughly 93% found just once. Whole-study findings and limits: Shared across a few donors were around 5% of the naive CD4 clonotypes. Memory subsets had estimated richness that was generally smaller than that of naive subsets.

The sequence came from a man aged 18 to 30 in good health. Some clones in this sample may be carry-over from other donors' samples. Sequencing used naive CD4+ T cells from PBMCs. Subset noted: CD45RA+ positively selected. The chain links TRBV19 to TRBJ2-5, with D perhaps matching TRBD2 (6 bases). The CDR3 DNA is TGTGCCAGTAGGTCCCCCGGGAGTCAAGAGACCCAGTACTTC. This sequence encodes CASRSPGSQETQYF.